The rows below give T cell receptor beta chains drawn from one sample of a study of diagnostic markers for celiac disease. TCRdb reprocessed the reads; each CDR3 protein has one entry and no DNA is given. The sample data list approximately 1,100 distinct CDR3 sequences. Sequencing input: either unsorted cells or a sorted T cell fraction (not recorded which). All receptors derive from a human donor. Each CDR3 is given with its conserved first and last residue. Each record gives: V gene, J gene, clone size, CDR3 protein. Not every row has a clone size; where given, it reads once, few, many or a size class.

>TRBV18|TRBJ1-2|-
CASSLTQEESSGYTF
>TRBV3-1|TRBJ2-3|large
CASSQGHGTDTQYF
>TRBV27|TRBJ1-1|-
CASSRLGASTEAFF
>TRBV7-7|TRBJ2-1|medium-sized
CASSRGVDNEQFF
>TRBV3-1|TRBJ1-5|large
CASSDRGEQPQHF
>TRBV5-1|TRBJ1-2|large
CASSLYMAGTDGYTF
>TRBV5-1|TRBJ1-2|medium-sized
CASRLRRTGGYNYGYTF
>TRBV9|TRBJ1-3|-
CASSVWQGDTIYF
>TRBV5-4|TRBJ1-3|-
CASSTGTAIGTIYF
>TRBV5-1|TRBJ2-3|large
CASSLAHPRDTQYF